This TCR beta chain was profiled in a study of T cells in Graves' hyperthyroidism and ophthalmopathy. RNA transcripts served as the template for amplifying TCR beta CDR3 regions. With the HTBI primer set, the TCR CDR3 went through a first round of RT-PCR. TCRdb analysed the multiplex PCR reads with MiXCR anew, one entry per CDR3 protein. The sample includes hundreds of thousands of distinct CDR3 sequences, 14% seen only once; the top ten take roughly 10%. The CDR3 loop spans 16 amino acids. Germline CDR1 MNHEY, CDR2 SMNVEV (reference sequence). Trimming pared 2 bases from V and 7 bases from J, leaving 17 bases between. Stable Graves' hyperthyroidism denoted no ophthalmopathy progression over 18 months. A patient was excluded if there was uncontrolled infection, other autoimmune disease, pregnancy or lactation.

The source of this sequence is a young woman with Graves' hyperthyroidism. The V call is TRBV27, the J call TRBJ1-4, with a tentative D call TRBD1 (5 bases). The sequencing input was blood. CDR3 DNA: TGTGCCAGCAGTTTACGAGTAACGGCAGGGATTGAAAAACTGTTTTTT. Its protein is CASSLRVTAGIEKLFF.